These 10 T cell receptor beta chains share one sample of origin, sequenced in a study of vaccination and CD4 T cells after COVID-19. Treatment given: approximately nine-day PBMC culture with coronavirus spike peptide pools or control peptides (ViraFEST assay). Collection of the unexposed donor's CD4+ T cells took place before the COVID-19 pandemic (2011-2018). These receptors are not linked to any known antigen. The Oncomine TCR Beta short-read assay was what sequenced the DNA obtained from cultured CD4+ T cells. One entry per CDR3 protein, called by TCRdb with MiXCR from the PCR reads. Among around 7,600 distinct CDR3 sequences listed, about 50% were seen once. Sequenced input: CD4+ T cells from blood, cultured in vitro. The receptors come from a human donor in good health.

The CDR3 DNA reads as TGCAGCGCTCGGGCCAGGGAGGGTCAGCCCCAGCATTTT. This sequence encodes CSARAREGQPQHF. The chain employs TRBV29-1 and TRBJ1-5; tentatively, D is TRBD1 (5 bases). Trimming removed 7 bases at V and 6 bases at J, with 16 bases between. Per the germline V gene, CDR1 is SQVTM and CDR2 is ANQGSEA. The CDR3 runs to 13 residues.

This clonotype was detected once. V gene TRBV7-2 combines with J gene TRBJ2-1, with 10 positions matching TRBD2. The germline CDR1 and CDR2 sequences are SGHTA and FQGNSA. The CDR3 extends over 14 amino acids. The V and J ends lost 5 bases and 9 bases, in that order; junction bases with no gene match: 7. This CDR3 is CASSPLAGAGEQFF. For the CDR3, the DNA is TGTGCCAGCAGCCCGCTAGCGGGAGCAGGTGAGCAGTTCTTC.

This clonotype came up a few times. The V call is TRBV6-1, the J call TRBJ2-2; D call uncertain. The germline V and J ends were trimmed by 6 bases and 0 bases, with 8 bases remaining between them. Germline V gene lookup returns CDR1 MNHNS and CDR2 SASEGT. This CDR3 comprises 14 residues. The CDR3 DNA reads TGTGCCAGCAGAAGGACGGCGAACACCGGGGAGCTGTTTTTT. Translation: CASRRTANTGELFF.

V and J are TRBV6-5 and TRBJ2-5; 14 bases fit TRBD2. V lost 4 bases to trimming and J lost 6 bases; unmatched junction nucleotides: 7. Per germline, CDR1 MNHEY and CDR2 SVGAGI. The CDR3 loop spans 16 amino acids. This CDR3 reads CASSLRLAGGPKTQYF. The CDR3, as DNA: TGTGCCAGCAGTTTACGACTAGCGGGGGGGCCGAAGACCCAGTACTTC.

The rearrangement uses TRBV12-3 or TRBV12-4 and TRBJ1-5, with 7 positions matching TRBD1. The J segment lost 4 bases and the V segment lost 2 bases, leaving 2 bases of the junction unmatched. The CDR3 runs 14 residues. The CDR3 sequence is CASSLTRGNQPQHF. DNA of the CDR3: TGTGCCAGCAGTTTAACCAGGGGGAATCAGCCCCAGCATTTT.

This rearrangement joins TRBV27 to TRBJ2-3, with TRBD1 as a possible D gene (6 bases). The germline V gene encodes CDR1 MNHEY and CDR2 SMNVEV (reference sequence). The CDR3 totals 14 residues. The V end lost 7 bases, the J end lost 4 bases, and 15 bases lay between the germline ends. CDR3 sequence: CASKRTELSDTQYF. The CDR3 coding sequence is TGTGCCAGCAAACGGACAGAGTTGTCAGATACGCAGTATTTT.

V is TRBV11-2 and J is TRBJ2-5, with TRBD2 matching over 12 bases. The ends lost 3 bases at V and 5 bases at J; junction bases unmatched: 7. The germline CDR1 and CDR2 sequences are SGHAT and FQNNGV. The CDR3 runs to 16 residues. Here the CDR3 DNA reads TGTGCCAGCAGCTTTCTAGCGGGGGGGCTCGGGGAGACCCAGTACTTC. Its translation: CASSFLAGGLGETQYF. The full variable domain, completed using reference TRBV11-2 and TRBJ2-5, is EAGVAQSPRYKIIEKRQSVAFWCNPISGHATLYWYQQILGQGPKLLIQFQNNGVVDDSQLPKDRFSAERLKGVDSTLKIQPAKLEDSAVYLCASSFLAGGLGETQYFGPGTRLLVL.

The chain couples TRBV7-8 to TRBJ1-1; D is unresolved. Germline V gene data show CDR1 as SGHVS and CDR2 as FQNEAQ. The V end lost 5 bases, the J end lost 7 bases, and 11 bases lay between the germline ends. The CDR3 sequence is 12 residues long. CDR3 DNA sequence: TGTGCCAGCAGCGTCTGGCTTGGTGAAGCTTTCTTT. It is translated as CASSVWLGEAFF.

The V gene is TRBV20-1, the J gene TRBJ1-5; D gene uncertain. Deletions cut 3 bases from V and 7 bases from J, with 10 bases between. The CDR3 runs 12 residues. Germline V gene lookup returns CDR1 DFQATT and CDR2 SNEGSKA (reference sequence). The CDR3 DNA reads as TGCAGTGCTAGGGCCAACGTGCAGCCCCAGCATTTT. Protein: CSARANVQPQHF.

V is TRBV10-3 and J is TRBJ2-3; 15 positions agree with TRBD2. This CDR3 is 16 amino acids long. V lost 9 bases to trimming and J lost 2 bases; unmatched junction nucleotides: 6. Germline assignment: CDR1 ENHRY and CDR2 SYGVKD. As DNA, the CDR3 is TGTGCCATTGGGACTAGCGGGAGGCGGGTCACAGATACGCAGTATTTT. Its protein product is CAIGTSGRRVTDTQYF.